These 18 T cell receptor beta chains were sequenced from one sample in a study of T-cell reconstitution after alpha-beta-depleted transplantation in children. Researchers prepared the TCRbeta library using unique molecular identifiers, the study reports. MiXCR, applied by TCRdb to the PCR reads, yields one record per CDR3 protein. The sample yields about 98,000 distinct CDR3 sequences, under 25% seen once. Sample: PBMCs, taken before TCRalphabeta/CD19-depleted stem cell transplant. Source of these receptors: a boy between 2 and 10 years old with acute lymphoblastic leukemia, due to receive a stem cell transplant.

This clonotype was seen only a few times. The chain is built from TRBV3-1 and TRBJ2-1, with 13 bases identical to TRBD2. CDR1 is LGHDT and CDR2 is YNNKEL in the germline V gene (reference sequence). With V trimmed by 4 bases and J by 6 bases, 3 bases remained unmatched. The CDR3 is made up of 15 amino acids. The CDR3 coding sequence is TGTGCCAGCAGCCGACGACTAGCGGGGGGCAATGAGCAGTTCTTC. This encodes CASSRRLAGGNEQFF.

Written as DNA, the CDR3 is TGTGCCAGCAGTTATTCCGGGATCACAGATACGCAGTATTTT. Protein: CASSYSGITDTQYF. The chain combines TRBV6-5 with TRBJ2-3, with TRBD2 as a possible D gene (5 bases). The germline V gene encodes CDR1 MNHEY and CDR2 SVGAGI. Between the trimmed V and J ends, which lost 3 bases and 2 bases, there was a span of 9 bases. This CDR3 spans 14 amino acids.

This clonotype has more than one count but fewer than ten. The V and J genes are TRBV18 and TRBJ2-5, with D perhaps TRBD1 or TRBD2 (5 bases each). Trimming took off 1 base at V and 5 bases at J, with 5 bases between the two ends. The CDR3 sequence is 12 residues long. The germline CDR1 and CDR2 sequences are KGHSH and LQKENI. The CDR3 protein is CASSPRGETQYF. The CDR3 DNA sequence: TGTGCCAGCTCACCACGGGGGGAGACCCAGTACTTC.

CDR3 in amino acids: CAWSNGPYGYTF. In DNA form, the CDR3 reads TGTGCCTGGAGTAACGGACCCTATGGCTACACCTTC. J is TRBJ1-2 and V is TRBV30; D remains ambiguous. CDR3 length: 12 amino acids. From germline, CDR1 is GTSNPN and CDR2 SVGIG (reference sequence). Trimming stripped 2 bases from V and 4 bases from J, with 8 bases between.

V is TRBV28 and J is TRBJ2-4; no reliable D call. The CDR3 is 16 residues long. The V end was cut by 2 bases, the J end by 2 bases, with 13 bases between. The germline V gene has CDR1 MDHEN and CDR2 SYDVKM. CDR3 loop: CASSLMGEVTKNIQYF. The CDR3 DNA reads as TGTGCCAGCAGTTTAATGGGTGAGGTCACCAAAAACATTCAGTACTTC.

The chain employs TRBV10-2 and TRBJ2-3; 7 bases line up with TRBD2. This CDR3 contains 13 residues. CDR1 and CDR2 from the germline V gene are WSHSY and SAAADI. V lost 8 bases to trimming and J lost 7 bases; unmatched junction nucleotides: 9. CDR3 region: CASASGGTYTQYF. The CDR3 DNA reads as TGCGCCAGCGCTAGCGGAGGGACGTATACGCAGTATTTT.

This clonotype was found a few times. The chain has TRBV4-3 and TRBJ1-5; D not certain. Trimming left V 4 bases short and J 0 bases short, with 7 bases between. CDR1 and CDR2 (germline): LGHNA, YSLEER. CDR3 length: 14 residues. The CDR3: CASSLGYSNQPQHF. The CDR3 bases are TGCGCCAGCAGCCTAGGGTATAGCAATCAGCCCCAGCATTTT.

The chain links TRBV28 to TRBJ1-6, with TRBD1 as a possible D gene (5 bases). CDR1 and CDR2 (germline): MDHEN, SYDVKM. V lost 5 bases to trimming and J lost 6 bases, with 8 bases between them. The CDR3 runs 13 residues. The CDR3 loop reads CASSPGINSPLHF. In nucleotides, the CDR3 is TGTGCCAGCAGTCCAGGGATTAATTCACCCCTCCACTTT.

The chain combines TRBV6-7 with TRBJ2-7; 11 bases match TRBD1. TRBV6-7 is labeled an ORF, and its function is uncertain. After removal of 7 bases from V and 0 bases from J, the junction contained 17 bases not matched to a gene. The CDR3 runs 19 residues. In nucleotides, the CDR3 is TGTGCCAGCAACCATGGATGGGACAGGGGGTTTCCCATCTCCTACGAGCAGTACTTC. Encoded protein: CASNHGWDRGFPISYEQYF.

The rearrangement joins TRBV12-3 or TRBV12-4 to TRBJ2-7, with TRBD1 identical over 7 bases. Unmatched junction bases numbered 6, after V lost 8 bases and J lost 5 bases. This CDR3 has 12 residues. The chain's CDR3 is CASQGEEDEQYF. The CDR3 nucleotides are TGTGCCAGCCAGGGGGAAGAGGACGAGCAGTACTTC.

J is TRBJ2-3 and V is TRBV20-1; 7 positions match TRBD2. The CDR3 is 16 residues long. The junction had 17 bases not matched to a gene; V was cut back by 5 bases and J by 6 bases. The V gene's germline CDR1 is DFQATT and CDR2 SNEGSKA (reference sequence). The CDR3 loop is CSALGWGGAVQDTQYF. Here the CDR3 DNA reads TGCAGTGCTCTAGGGTGGGGAGGGGCAGTTCAGGATACGCAGTATTTT.

This clonotype appeared a few times. The rearrangement uses TRBV5-1 and TRBJ1-5; D gene unclear. The V end lost 0 bases, the J end lost 4 bases, and 11 bases lay between the germline ends. The CDR3 extends over 15 amino acids. Germline CDR1 is SGHRS and CDR2 is YFSETQ. The CDR3, as DNA: TGCGCCAGCAGCTTGGCCGGACGGATAAATCAGCCCCAGCATTTT. Its protein product is CASSLAGRINQPQHF.

V usage is TRBV27 and J usage is TRBJ1-5; 7 nucleotides match TRBD1. Germline CDR1 reads MNHEY; CDR2 reads SMNVEV (reference sequence). J gave up 3 bases and V 6 bases, and 5 bases lay outside the gene matches. The length of the CDR3 is 14 residues. CDR3 coding DNA: TGTGCCAGCAGCCCGGGACAGATCAATCAGCCCCAGCATTTT. It is translated as CASSPGQINQPQHF.

The rearrangement uses TRBV20-1 and TRBJ2-7, with 10 bases fitting TRBD2. From germline, CDR1 is DFQATT and CDR2 SNEGSKA (reference sequence). V dropped 4 bases and J dropped 2; count of bases not matched to a gene: 8. The CDR3 covers 15 residues. The chain's CDR3 is CSATTGLAAPYEQYF. The CDR3 nucleotides read TGCAGTGCTACCACTGGACTAGCGGCACCCTACGAGCAGTACTTC.

The rearrangement joins TRBV7-9 to TRBJ2-1; 7 nucleotides match TRBD2. Germline lookup yields CDR1 SEHNR and CDR2 FQNEAQ (reference sequence). This CDR3 comprises 15 residues. V lost 5 bases and J lost 6; bases outside the gene matches: 10. The CDR3: CASSRGASGVNEQFF. The CDR3, as DNA: TGTGCCAGCAGCCGGGGCGCTAGCGGAGTCAATGAGCAGTTCTTC.

The chain carries TRBV29-1 and TRBJ2-3, with a tentative D call TRBD2 (6 bases). CDR1 and CDR2 (germline): SQVTM, ANQGSEA. This CDR3 region has 17 residues. V lost 2 bases and J lost 0, with 18 bases in between. The CDR3 sequence: CSVEKGLASPSTDTQYF. The CDR3 DNA reads as TGCAGCGTTGAAAAGGGGCTAGCGAGCCCTAGCACAGATACGCAGTATTTT.

This clonotype was seen a few times. This rearrangement joins TRBV7-8 to TRBJ2-7; 9 nucleotides agree with TRBD2. The CDR3 covers 15 residues. Looked up from germline, CDR1 is SGHVS and CDR2 is FQNEAQ. J lost 1 base, V lost 2 bases, and 3 bases had no gene match. The CDR3 here is CASSLPLAGSYEQYF. CDR3 DNA: TGTGCCAGCAGCTTACCTCTAGCGGGATCCTACGAGCAGTACTTC. Full variable domain (rest looked up from reference TRBV7-8 and TRBJ2-7): GAGVSQSPRYKVAKRGQDVALRCDPISGHVSLFWYQQALGQGPEFLTYFQNEAQLDKSGLPSDRFFAERPEGSVSTLKIQRTQQEDSAVYLCASSLPLAGSYEQYFGPGTRLTVT.

The sample holds a few counts of this clonotype. The chain uses TRBV29-1 and TRBJ2-1; 8 bases align to TRBD2. Germline assignment: CDR1 SQVTM and CDR2 ANQGSEA. With V trimmed by 0 bases and J by 6 bases, 7 bases remained unmatched. The CDR3 is 15 amino acids. The CDR3 reads CSVEDKLGTSNEQFF. CDR3 DNA: TGCAGCGTTGAAGATAAATTAGGGACTAGCAATGAGCAGTTCTTC.